A selection of T cell receptor beta chains follows, all from one sample in a study of blood T cells in healthy people across ages. TCRdb independently ran MiXCR on the 5' RACE reads; one entry per CDR3 protein. The sample shows about 1.4 million distinct CDR3 sequences, approximately 59% of them seen only once. The sample was blood. All receptors come from a man between 18 and 29 years old in good health. The CDR3 runs from the conserved cysteine through the conserved F or W. A D gene is named only where the DNA matches it firmly. Clone size is stated in some rows and not others, as once, few, many or a class when expanded.

>TRBJ2-7|TRBV5-1|few|.
TGCGCCAGCAGAAGACGGAACGGGGACCCCTACGAGCAGTACTTC
CASRRRNGDPYEQYF
>TRBJ2-4|TRBV30|.|.
TGTGCCTGGAGATTGTCAGGACAGCGAGCTCCAAACATTCAGTACTTC
CAWRLSGQRAPNIQYF
>TRBJ2-7|TRBV10-3|.|TRBD1
TGTGCCATCAGTGACCCGGGACAGGGGGGGGCATACGAGCAGTACTTC
CAISDPGQGGAYEQYF
>TRBJ2-3|TRBV7-9|few|TRBD1
TGTGCCAGCAGCATGCCCCGGGACAGGACGACAGATACGCAGTATTTT
CASSMPRDRTTDTQYF
>TRBJ2-3|TRBV29-1|.|TRBD2
TGCAGCGTTGAGGCTAGCGGGGGGGCCAAAGATACGCAGTATTTT
CSVEASGGAKDTQYF
>TRBJ2-5|TRBV6-5|.|TRBD2
TGTGCCAGCACTGTAGCGGGGGGGATAGCAGAGACCCAGTACTTC
CASTVAGGIAETQYF
>TRBJ2-1|TRBV18|.|TRBD1
TGTGCCAGCTCACCTTTGGACAGGGTCCATGAGCAGTTCTTC
CASSPLDRVHEQFF
>TRBJ1-4|TRBV4-2|.|.
TGTGCCAGCAGCCAAGCGGACAGCGGAACTAATGAAAAACTGTTTTTT
CASSQADSGTNEKLFF
>TRBJ2-7|TRBV20-1|.|.
TGCAGTGCTAGAAGGAGGTCCTACGAGCAGTACTTC
CSARRRSYEQYF
>TRBJ2-7|TRBV6-6|.|TRBD1
TGTGCCAGCAGTTACTCGACCCGGGACAGCTACGAGCAGTACTTC
CASSYSTRDSYEQYF
>TRBJ2-5|TRBV5-1|few|.
TGCGCCAGCAGCTTAGCTAGCCCGTCCCAAGAGACCCAGTACTTC
CASSLASPSQETQYF
>TRBJ1-1|TRBV10-3|few|.
TGTGCCATCACCGGGGGTAGGGGCACTGAAGCTTTCTTT
CAITGGRGTEAFF
>TRBJ1-6|TRBV20-1|.|.
TGCAGTGCTAGTGGATTTGGACAGTATAATTCACCCCTCCACTTT
CSASGFGQYNSPLHF
>TRBJ1-6|TRBV7-2|.|TRBD1
TGTGCCAGCAGCCGTCAACAAGGACAGGGGAGGAATTCACCCCTCCACTTT
CASSRQQGQGRNSPLHF
>TRBJ1-4|TRBV11-2|.|TRBD1
TGTGCCAGCAGCTTCAGGGGGCTGGGTGAAAAACTGTTTTTT
CASSFRGLGEKLFF
>TRBJ2-1|TRBV10-3|few|TRBD1
TGTGCCATCAGTGGGGGACAGAGCTACAATGAGCAGTTCTTC
CAISGGQSYNEQFF
>TRBJ2-3|TRBV28|few|TRBD1
TGTGCCAGCAGTCATCGACAGGGAAGGGCAGATACGCAGTATTTT
CASSHRQGRADTQYF
>TRBJ2-7|TRBV10-3|.|.
TGTGCCATCAGGGCCGAGACGGACAACTACGAGCAGTACTTC
CAIRAETDNYEQYF
>TRBJ1-2|TRBV4-3|.|.
TGCGCCAGCAGCCAAGATCCGGCCGCAAACTATGGCTACACCTTC
CASSQDPAANYGYTF
>TRBJ2-7|TRBV29-1|.|TRBD1
TGCAGCGTCCAGACCCGGGACAGATACGAGCAGTACTTC
CSVQTRDRYEQYF
>TRBJ1-2|TRBV29-1|.|.
TGCAGCGTTGGTGCAGGGGCGTCGGTGATGGGTGGCTACACCTTC
CSVGAGASVMGGYTF
>TRBJ2-7|TRBV12-3/TRBV12-4|few|TRBD1
TGTGCCAGCGGAACAGGGGCCTCCTACGAGCAGTACTTC
CASGTGASYEQYF
>TRBJ1-6|TRBV20-1|.|.
TGCAGTGCCTCCGGGACGGGGAATAATTCACCCCTCCACTTT
CSASGTGNNSPLHF
>TRBJ2-7|TRBV10-3|.|TRBD1
TGTGCCATCACGGGACAGGAGTCCTACGAGCAGTACTTC
CAITGQESYEQYF
>TRBJ2-3|TRBV29-1|.|.
TGCAACGTTGATACTCGCCGCACAGATACGCAGTATTTT
CNVDTRRTDTQYF
>TRBJ2-3|TRBV7-2|.|TRBD2
TGTGCCAGCAGAATTAGCGGGGGCCCGGGAGGTCGGACAGATACGCAGTATTTT
CASRISGGPGGRTDTQYF
>TRBJ1-2|TRBV20-1|.|TRBD1
TGCAGTGCCTCTCCGGACAGGGGTCATGGCTACACCTTC
CSASPDRGHGYTF
>TRBJ2-2|TRBV6-1|.|.
TGTGCCAGCAACCGGGACACCATAATCGGGGAGCTGTTTTTT
CASNRDTIIGELFF
>TRBJ2-1|TRBV6-1|.|.
TGTGCCAGCATCCCGTGGACTTTCTCCTACAATGAGCAGTTCTTC
CASIPWTFSYNEQFF
>TRBJ2-7|TRBV18|many|.
TGTGCCAGCTCACCCAGATCCTACGAGCAGTACTTC
CASSPRSYEQYF
>TRBJ2-1|TRBV5-1|.|.
TGCGCCAGCAGCCTTAAGACAGCCCACACAAGTAATGAGCAGTTCTTC
CASSLKTAHTSNEQFF
>TRBJ2-7|TRBV4-2|.|TRBD2
TGTGCCAGCAGCCAAGAATCTAGCGGAGTGACCTACGAGCAGTACTTC
CASSQESSGVTYEQYF
>TRBJ1-6|TRBV15|.|.
TGTGCCACCAGCAGAGATGGAGGGCTCCACTTT
CATSRDGGLHF
>TRBJ1-2|TRBV12-3/TRBV12-4|.|.
TGTGCCAGCAGTCAGCGAGCTTGGTTCTATGGCTACACCTTC
CASSQRAWFYGYTF
>TRBJ2-7|TRBV2|once|TRBD2
TGTGCCAGCAGTGTCTGGCGGGAGGGTTACGAGCAGTACTTC
CASSVWREGYEQYF
>TRBJ2-1|TRBV5-6|few|TRBD2
TGTGCCAGCAGCTTGGTACTAGCGGGCCACAATGAGCAGTTCTTC
CASSLVLAGHNEQFF
>TRBJ1-4|TRBV2|.|.
TGTGCCAGCAGTGAAGGGATTAGGACTTATGAAAAACTGTTTTTT
CASSEGIRTYEKLFF
>TRBJ2-7|TRBV29-1|.|.
TGCAGCGTTGGTTTCAGGAGGAACTACGAGCAGTACTTC
CSVGFRRNYEQYF
>TRBJ1-2|TRBV7-2|once|TRBD1
TGTGCCAGCATCACTCCCGGGACAGGGGCTGGCTACACCTTC
CASITPGTGAGYTF
>TRBJ2-5|TRBV6-5|.|TRBD2
TGTGCCAGCAGCAGACTAGCGGGGGACAACCAAGAGACCCAGTACTTC
CASSRLAGDNQETQYF
>TRBJ1-1|TRBV7-9|.|.
TGTGCCAGCAGCGCCTTAGACAGACGGGGCACTGAAGCTTTCTTT
CASSALDRRGTEAFF
>TRBJ1-5|TRBV28|.|.
TGTGCCAGCACCCTCATCTCCAGGGTTCCCGGTCAGCCCCAGCATTTT
CASTLISRVPGQPQHF
>TRBJ2-7|TRBV6-5|few|.
TGTGCCAGCGGCACCCCTATTGGGCAGTACTTC
CASGTPIGQYF
>TRBJ2-7|TRBV3-1|.|.
TGTGCCAGCAGCGCCATGGGAAACGAGCAGTACTTC
CASSAMGNEQYF
>TRBJ2-5|TRBV4-2|many|TRBD2
TGTGCCAGCAGCCAAGATAATGGACTAGCTGTGACCCAGTACTTC
CASSQDNGLAVTQYF
>TRBJ2-1|TRBV2|few|TRBD1
TGTGCCAGCAGAGCCGGGACAGGGGTCAATGAGCAGTTCTTC
CASRAGTGVNEQFF
>TRBJ2-7|TRBV24-1|.|.
TGTGCCACCAGTGGTGGGCTGGACGACAGCTCCTACGAGCAGTACTTC
CATSGGLDDSSYEQYF
>TRBJ1-5|TRBV7-2|few|TRBD1
TGTGCCAGCAGCTTGCAGGGGGCGAATCAGCCCCAGCATTTT
CASSLQGANQPQHF
>TRBJ2-7|TRBV19|few|.
TGTGCCACCAGTGTTGGTTACGAGCAGTACTTC
CATSVGYEQYF
>TRBJ2-7|TRBV4-1|.|TRBD2
TGCGCCAGCAGCCAAGGCGCGGGGGGTTCCTACGAGCAGTACTTC
CASSQGAGGSYEQYF